This T cell receptor beta chain was recorded in a study of blood T cell repertoires in COVID-19. The wider study: Sites across the United States, Italy and Spain contributed samples from acute and convalescent COVID-19.

Trimming removed 7 bases from V and 7 bases from J; junction bases left unmatched: 8. The CDR3 is made up of 13 amino acids. CDR1 MNHEY and CDR2 SMNVEV come from the germline V gene (reference sequence). This table comes from immunoSEQ multiplex PCR, and its TCRdb copy is limited to in-frame clones, with some not included. The table lists fewer than 250,000 clones, about 84% of them singletons, with approximately 5% in the top ten. The origin of this receptor is a woman aged 80 or over with COVID-19, enrolled during active disease. The sequenced sample was peripheral blood. The rearrangement joins TRBV27 to TRBJ2-3; 7 bases align to TRBD1. CDR3 loop: CASNFNRGNTQYF. DNA for the CDR3: TGTGCCAGCAACTTCAACAGGGGTAATACGCAGTATTTT.